What follows are 3 T cell receptor beta chains derived from one specimen sequenced in a study of tumor-infiltrating lymphocytes in oesophageal squamous cell carcinoma. Via MiXCR, TCRdb re-called the PCR reads, giving one row per CDR3 protein. The sample has 15,000 to 20,000 distinct CDR3 sequences, approximately 46% seen once. What was sequenced was esophageal tumor tissue. Receptors were obtained from a male donor with esophageal squamous cell carcinoma.

The rearrangement links TRBV28 to TRBJ2-5, with D possibly being TRBD2 (5 bases). The J call is in doubt because the DNA end fits TRBJ2-7 better. This CDR3 is built from 13 residues. Germline V gene lookup returns CDR1 MDHEN and CDR2 SYDVKM. In nucleotides, the CDR3 is TGTGCTATTGAGGGATTTGACTCCTACGAGCAGTACTTC. Residues: CAIEGFDSYEQYF.

As concerns this clonotype: Possible read error: a much larger clone is one base away. In DNA, the CDR3 is TGTGCCGGCAGTCGGACGACTAGCGGGAGGGGGGAGACCCAGTACTTC. Its protein is CAGSRTTSGRGETQYF. This sequence joins TRBV6-8 and TRBJ2-1, with TRBD2 identical over 14 bases. The end of the DNA is better explained by TRBJ2-5, so the J call may be wrong. The CDR3 consists of 16 residues. Per germline, CDR1 MNHGY and CDR2 SAAAGT.

Ten or more counts support this clonotype. The CDR3 DNA reads TGTGCCAGCAGTTTCCCCCGGGCTCTTTCAAGCGGGGGCTACAATGAGCAGTTCTTC. It yields the protein CASSFPRALSSGGYNEQFF. V usage is TRBV28 and J usage is TRBJ2-1; TRBD2 aligns across 8 bases. The germline CDR1 and CDR2 sequences are MDHEN and SYDVKM. The CDR3 loop spans 19 amino acids. V was clipped by 3 bases and J by 3 bases; unmatched bases: 16.